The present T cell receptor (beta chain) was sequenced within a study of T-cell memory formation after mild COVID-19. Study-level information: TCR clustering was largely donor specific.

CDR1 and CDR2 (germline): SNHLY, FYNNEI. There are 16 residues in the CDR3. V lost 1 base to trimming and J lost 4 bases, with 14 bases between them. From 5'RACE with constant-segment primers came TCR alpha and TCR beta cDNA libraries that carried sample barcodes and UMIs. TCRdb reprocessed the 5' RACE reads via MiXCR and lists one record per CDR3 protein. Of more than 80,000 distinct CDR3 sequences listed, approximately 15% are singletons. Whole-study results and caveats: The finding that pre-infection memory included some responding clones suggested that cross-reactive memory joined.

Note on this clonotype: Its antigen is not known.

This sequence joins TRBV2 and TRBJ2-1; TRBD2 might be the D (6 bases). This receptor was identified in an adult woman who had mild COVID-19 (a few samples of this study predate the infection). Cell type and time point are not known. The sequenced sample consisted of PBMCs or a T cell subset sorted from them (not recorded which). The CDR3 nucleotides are TGTGCCAGCAGTGAAGGGGGCGGACTACCATACAATGAGCAGTTCTTC. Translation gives CASSEGGGLPYNEQFF.